Following are 14 T cell receptor beta chains from one sample sequenced in a study of shared clonotypes between healthy human individuals (dated by TCRdb to the early 2020s). The library was produced with the immunoSEQ multiplex PCR assay. TCRdb took this table from immuneACCESS and kept in-frame rearrangements with V and J called. Such tables lack part of the clones; where checked against another copy, unresolved V genes explain under half of the gap, and the rest is unexplained. This sample is represented by over a million clones; roughly 75% of them were singletons. Jointly, the top ten make up roughly 1.5% of the sample. The sequenced sample consisted of memory CD4+ T cells sorted from blood. Explained via the paper, the cell subset or site label denotes: CD45RA-negative fraction. These receptors all come from a man aged 18-30 years in good health.

The chain uses TRBV4-1 and TRBJ2-7, with D perhaps assigned TRBD1 or TRBD2 (5 bases each). This CDR3 has 15 amino acids. V was shortened by 6 bases and J by 0 bases, with 15 bases between the two germline ends. Germline lookup yields CDR1 MGHRA and CDR2 YSYEKL. CDR3 in amino acids: CASRPQQEVSYEQYF. In nucleotides, the CDR3 is TGCGCCAGCAGGCCCCAACAGGAGGTCTCCTACGAGCAGTACTTC.

Comments on this clone: The sample holds other DNA sequences that translate to the same CDR3. The CDR3 region is CASSESTLGSYEQYF. The CDR3 DNA sequence: TGCGCCAGCAGTGAGTCGACATTAGGGTCCTACGAGCAGTACTTC. The chain links TRBV10-1 to TRBJ2-7; D is ambiguous. V lost 0 bases to trimming and J lost 1 base, with 10 bases between them. The germline V gene encodes CDR1 WNHNN and CDR2 SYGVQD (reference sequence). The CDR3 has 15 amino acids.

For this clone: Other DNA sequences within the sample encode an identical CDR3. The chain recombines TRBV18 with TRBJ2-3; no clear D. Trimming took off 4 bases at V and 0 bases at J, with 5 bases between the two ends. Germline-derived CDR1 and CDR2 are KGHSH and LQKENI. The CDR3 is 13 residues long. CDR3 in DNA: TGTGCCAGCTCACTTACTAGCACAGATACGCAGTATTTT. Translated, it gives CASSLTSTDTQYF. Full variable domain (missing parts from reference TRBV18 and TRBJ2-3): NAGVMQNPRHLVRRRGQEARLRCSPMKGHSHVYWYRQLPEEGLKFMVYLQKENIIDESGMPKERFSAEFPKEGPSILRIQQVVRGDSAAYFCASSLTSTDTQYFGPGTRLTVL.

The chain couples TRBV19 to TRBJ2-2; weak D call: TRBD1 (6 bases). The CDR3 has 18 residues. Trimming shortened V by 6 bases and J by 0 bases, and 20 bases separated the two germline ends. Per germline, CDR1 LNHDA and CDR2 SQIVND (reference sequence). Here the CDR3 reads CASRPTGKGTTNTGELFF. The CDR3 nucleotides are TGTGCCAGTAGGCCGACAGGAAAAGGGACAACGAACACCGGGGAGCTGTTTTTT.

CDR3 coding DNA: TGTGCCAGCAGCTTAGGGACAGGGCAGGGAGACACCATATATTTT. Translating it yields CASSLGTGQGDTIYF. The chain couples TRBV7-2 to TRBJ1-3; 8 positions match TRBD1. The germline CDR1 and CDR2 sequences are SGHTA and FQGNSA. This CDR3 comprises 15 residues. The trim removed 1 base at V and 8 bases at J, leaving 7 bases unmatched.

On this clone itself: The same CDR3 can be traced to other DNA sequences in this sample. J is TRBJ2-7 and V is TRBV19, with D perhaps TRBD2 (5 bases). In germline, CDR1 is LNHDA, CDR2 SQIVND (reference sequence). Trimming removed 3 bases from V and 0 bases from J, with 6 bases in between. The CDR3 loop spans 13 amino acids. The CDR3 sequence is CASSIEGSYEQYF. CDR3 sequence (DNA): TGTGCCAGTAGTATCGAGGGCTCCTACGAGCAGTACTTC.

This clone was counted a single time. J is TRBJ2-5 and V is TRBV5-1, with 12 bases matching TRBD2. The length of the CDR3 is 16 residues. Germline CDR1 SGHRS, CDR2 YFSETQ. The V gene end was trimmed by 4 bases and the J gene end by 5 bases; junction bases not matched to a gene: 9. CDR3 sequence: CASSMTSGGPGETQYF. The CDR3 DNA reads as TGCGCCAGCAGCATGACTAGCGGGGGCCCCGGGGAGACCCAGTACTTC.

J is TRBJ1-1 and V is TRBV11-2, with 7 positions matching TRBD1. Per germline, CDR1 SGHAT and CDR2 FQNNGV. The V and J ends lost 5 bases and 2 bases, in that order; junction bases with no gene match: 17. The CDR3 covers 18 residues. The DNA for the CDR3 is TGTGCCAGCAGCCCAGTTAAAAGGCTTACAGGGGCAAACACTGAAGCTTTCTTT. Its protein product is CASSPVKRLTGANTEAFF.

The gene calls are TRBV6-5 and TRBJ2-2, with no clear D. Germline V CDR1 and CDR2: MNHEY, SVGAGI. This CDR3 is built from 14 residues. The V end lost 8 bases, the J end lost 2 bases, and 12 bases lay between the germline ends. For the CDR3, the DNA is TGTGCCAGCCTCAGGTCCCGAAACACCGGGGAGCTGTTTTTT. It codes for CASLRSRNTGELFF.

V and J are TRBV5-1 and TRBJ1-1; possible D gene TRBD1, 6 bases. The CDR3 totals 15 residues. Germline values: CDR1 SGHRS, CDR2 YFSETQ. V lost 2 bases and J lost 1, with 12 bases in between. The CDR3 is CASSLQQGWNTEAFF. The CDR3, as DNA: TGCGCCAGCAGCTTACAACAGGGATGGAACACTGAAGCTTTCTTT.

This clone was observed a few times. The chain has TRBV4-1 and TRBJ1-1, with D perhaps TRBD1 (5 bases). This CDR3 has 15 residues. The ends were cut back, 4 bases at V and 5 bases at J, with 17 bases in the middle. The germline V gene encodes CDR1 MGHRA and CDR2 YSYEKL. CDR3 amino acids: CASSRRLGEGTEAFF. The CDR3 DNA reads as TGCGCCAGCAGCCGCCGACTGGGGGAGGGGACTGAAGCTTTCTTT.

The chain recombines TRBV9 with TRBJ1-3; D ambiguous. The length of the CDR3 is 16 residues. V dropped 0 bases and J dropped 0 bases, with 10 bases sitting between them. CDR1 SGDLS and CDR2 YYNGEE come from the germline V gene. This CDR3 reads CASSVGAAGSGNTIYF. CDR3 nucleotides: TGTGCCAGCAGCGTAGGGGCAGCCGGCTCTGGAAACACCATATATTTT.

This clone was recorded a few times. V gene TRBV6-6 combines with J gene TRBJ1-4; TRBD1 matches at 8 bases. The germline V gene encodes CDR1 MNHNY and CDR2 SVGAGI (reference sequence). The CDR3 contains 15 residues. Unmatched junction bases numbered 10, after V lost 6 bases and J lost 7 bases. CDR3 sequence reads: CASRQTDGTGEKLFF. The CDR3 DNA reads TGTGCCAGCAGACAGACGGACGGGACAGGTGAAAAACTGTTTTTT.

The V call is TRBV6-5, the J call TRBJ2-1; D is possibly TRBD2 (5 bases). The CDR3 has 11 residues. Trimming took off 10 bases at V and 12 bases at J, with 16 bases between the two ends. Germline CDR1 is MNHEY and CDR2 is SVGAGI. The CDR3 DNA is TGTGCCACCCAGACCCGGGGAAGGCAGTTCTTC. Amino acids: CATQTRGRQFF.